Listed below are T cell receptor beta chains from one sample, sequenced in a study of beta chain features in type 1 diabetes. The table came from immunoSEQ multiplex PCR; TCRdb's copy has only in-frame clones and leaves some out. Of fewer than 350,000 clones detected, around 7.3% appear once; the ten largest clones hold over 0.8%. Sequences were obtained from central memory CD4+ T cells from blood. These receptors came from a woman aged 18-29 years in good health. CDR3s include the opening cysteine and the closing phenylalanine or tryptophan. D genes are given only for firm matches. The size of a clone is reported for some rows only, either as once, few or many, or as a class for expanded clones.

TRBV2	TRBJ2-3	NA	few	TGTGCCAGCACACGCACCCGACTTAGGGTAGCGGAGAGCACAGATACGCAGTATTTT	CASTRTRLRVAESTDTQYF
TRBV30	TRBJ2-7	NA	NA	TGTGCCTGGAGTGTACAGTTCTACGAGCAGTACTTC	CAWSVQFYEQYF
TRBV11-2	TRBJ2-3	TRBD1	many	TGTGCCAGCAGCCTAGACAGGGGCCACACAGATACGCAGTATTTT	CASSLDRGHTDTQYF
TRBV19	TRBJ1-5	NA	NA	TGTGAGGGGGGCTTTTTTAGCAATCAGCCCCAGCATTTT	CEGGFFSNQPQHF
TRBV21-1	TRBJ1-1	NA	many	TGTGCCAGCAGCAATCGCGAGACAGGGTCGGACACTGAAGCTTTCTTT	CASSNRETGSDTEAFF
TRBV7-2	TRBJ2-4	NA	few	TGTGCCAGCAGCTCAGGGCCAATAGCCAAAAACATTCAGTACTTC	CASSSGPIAKNIQYF
TRBV18	TRBJ1-6	NA	NA	TGTGCCAGCTCACCAACGGACCCCTGGGCCCTCCACTTT	CASSPTDPWALHF
TRBV7-2	TRBJ2-1	TRBD2	NA	TGTGCCAGCAGCTCCTTAGCGGGAAGTCATCCCCTTAATGAGCAGTTCTTC	CASSSLAGSHPLNEQFF
TRBV4-3	TRBJ2-3	NA	NA	TGCGCCAGCAGCCAACAAGGGGGGCTGACAGATACGCAGTATTTT	CASSQQGGLTDTQYF
TRBV6-1	TRBJ1-5	NA	few	TGTGCCAGCAGTGGGGACAATCAGCCCCAGCATTTT	CASSGDNQPQHF
TRBV27	TRBJ2-1	NA	NA	TGTGCCAGCAGTTTATTTGGGCCTCCCAATGAGCAGTTCTTC	CASSLFGPPNEQFF
TRBV5-4	TRBJ1-1	NA	NA	TGTGCCAGCAGCTTGGAGGCACATATGAACACTGAAGCTTTCTTT	CASSLEAHMNTEAFF
TRBV9	TRBJ2-3	NA	many	TGTGCCAGCAGCGCCCGGGACCATTATACGCAGTATTTT	CASSARDHYTQYF
TRBV7-2	TRBJ2-1	NA	NA	TGTGCCAGCAGCTTAGATACGTCAGCAGGGAATGAGCAGTTCTTC	CASSLDTSAGNEQFF
TRBV18	TRBJ2-5	NA	many	TGTGCCAGCTCACCCCAACTACAAGAGACCCAGTACTTC	CASSPQLQETQYF
TRBV7-2	TRBJ1-5	TRBD1	NA	TGTGCCAGCAGCCTAACAGGGGGCAATAGCAATCAGCCCCAGCATTTT	CASSLTGGNSNQPQHF
TRBV7-9	TRBJ2-1	NA	NA	TGTGCCAGCAGCTTAGCGGCAGGATACAATGAGCAGTTCTTC	CASSLAAGYNEQFF
TRBV4-3	TRBJ1-1	NA	many	TGCGCCAGCAGCCACCAGGGGCTGAACACTGAAGCTTTCTTT	CASSHQGLNTEAFF
TRBV7-2	TRBJ2-3	TRBD2	NA	TGTGCCAGCAGCGAGGGCCTAGCGGTCAGCACAGATACGCAGTATTTT	CASSEGLAVSTDTQYF
TRBV7-2	TRBJ2-1	NA	NA	TGTGCCAGCACCCCTCCGCGGCCAGGGGAATACAATGAGCAGTTCTTC	CASTPPRPGEYNEQFF
TRBV18	TRBJ2-1	TRBD2	few	TGTGCCAGCTCACCCGAACTAGCGGGAGGACAGAATGAGCAGTTCTTC	CASSPELAGGQNEQFF
TRBV21-1	TRBJ1-6	NA	NA	TGTGCCAGCAGCAATGAGGGAGTGGGCGATTCACCCCTCCACTTT	CASSNEGVGDSPLHF
TRBV2	TRBJ1-3	NA	many	TGTGCCAGCAGGACTTCGAGCTCTGGAAACACCATATATTTT	CASRTSSSGNTIYF
TRBV27	TRBJ1-2	NA	NA	TGTGCCAGCAGTCCGCCCCGGACGGATAAGGTACTAACCTTC	CASSPPRTDKVLTF
TRBV18	TRBJ1-4	TRBD1	NA	TGTGCCAGCTCACCTAGGGACAGCCCAAATGAAAAACTGTTTTTT	CASSPRDSPNEKLFF
TRBV2	TRBJ2-2	TRBD1	few	TGTGCCACCGTCCGGGACAGGGGCACCGGGGAGCTGTTTTTT	CATVRDRGTGELFF
TRBV20-1	TRBJ1-1	NA	few	TGCAGTGTTAGCCATAACACTGAAGCTTTCTTT	CSVSHNTEAFF
TRBV30	TRBJ1-1	NA	few	TGTGCCGCCCGTGAAGCTTTCTTT	CAAREAFF
TRBV30	TRBJ1-2	NA	NA	TGTGCCTGGAGACGAGGAGGGGCAGCTAACTATGGCTACACCTTC	CAWRRGGAANYGYTF
TRBV4-3	TRBJ1-1	TRBD1	NA	TGCGCCAGCAGCCATGACAGGACAGGGGGGATGGACACTGAAGCTTTCTTT	CASSHDRTGGMDTEAFF
TRBV7-3	TRBJ2-1	TRBD1	NA	TGTGCCAGCAGCTCCTCCGGGACAGCCTACAATGAGCAGTTCTTC	CASSSSGTAYNEQFF
TRBV9	TRBJ1-2	NA	many	TGTGCCAGCAGCGTAGGTGACTATGGCTACACCTTC	CASSVGDYGYTF
TRBV27	TRBJ2-3	NA	NA	TGTGCCAGCAGTTTACGGCGGGACAGTTACGATACGCAGTATTTT	CASSLRRDSYDTQYF
TRBV11-3	TRBJ2-3	NA	NA	TGTGCCAGCACCCTCAGTGAGACGCAGTATTTT	CASTLSETQYF
TRBV7-2	TRBJ2-3	NA	NA	TGTGCCAGCAGCCCGGATTATTACACAGATACGCAGTATTTT	CASSPDYYTDTQYF
TRBV9	TRBJ2-7	NA	many	TGTGCCAGCAGCTCCCCGGCGAGATCCTACGAGCAGTACTTC	CASSSPARSYEQYF
TRBV9	TRBJ2-5	NA	many	TGTGCCAGCAGCTTCTCCACGGGAGCTCAAGAGACCCAGTACTTC	CASSFSTGAQETQYF
TRBV28	TRBJ1-2	NA	NA	TGTGCCAGCAGTTTAACAGAGAACTATGGCTACACCTTC	CASSLTENYGYTF
TRBV11-3	TRBJ2-2	NA	few	TGTGCCAGCAGCTTAGATCTATCGGGACGGACGAACACCGGGGAGCTGTTTTTT	CASSLDLSGRTNTGELFF
TRBV25-1	TRBJ2-5	NA	NA	TGTGCCACCGGGACGGATCTGGGGACCCAGTACTTC	CATGTDLGTQYF
TRBV20-1	TRBJ1-5	NA	NA	TGCAGTCAACAGGGTATGTCCCAAGAGCATTTT	CSQQGMSQEHF
TRBV7-2	TRBJ2-1	NA	NA	TGTGCCAGCAGCCCCAGGGGGGGGTTCTACAATGAGCAGTTCTTC	CASSPRGGFYNEQFF
TRBV5-1	TRBJ2-1	TRBD2	NA	TGCGCCAGCAGTGCGGGGGGGAACTACAATGAGCAGTTCTTC	CASSAGGNYNEQFF
TRBV7-2	TRBJ2-1	TRBD2	NA	TGTGCCAGCAGCCCGGGACTAGCCTACAATGAGCAGTTCTTC	CASSPGLAYNEQFF
TRBV30	TRBJ1-2	NA	NA	TGTGCCTGGAGTTTGGGTGGACTCTCTAACTATGGCTACACCTTC	CAWSLGGLSNYGYTF
TRBV19	TRBJ1-1	NA	many	TGTGCCAGTAATTATCGGCAGACTAACACTGAAGCTTTCTTT	CASNYRQTNTEAFF
TRBV14	TRBJ1-1	NA	few	TGTGCCAGCAGCCAAACAGGGATGAACACTGAAGCTTTCTTT	CASSQTGMNTEAFF
TRBV25-1	TRBJ1-5	NA	few	TGTGCCAGCAGCGGAGGGGGAGGTTTGCGTGGCAATCAGCCCCAGCATTTT	CASSGGGGLRGNQPQHF